The subject of this entry is one TCR beta chain. The antigen remains unidentified. V was clipped by 3 bases and J by 3 bases; unmatched bases: 5. Germline-derived CDR1 and CDR2 are KGHDR and SFDVKD. This CDR3 has 15 residues. The data were taken from a study of identical twins. Each CDR3 protein is one row after TCRdb ran MiXCR on the 5' RACE reads. The sample lists some 730,000 distinct CDR3 sequences, about 20% seen once, with roughly 13% in the top ten. General study findings and limits: Low generation-probability sequences were in excess among twin-shared out-of-frame alpha sequences. There is a chance that invariant MAIT and iNKT cells partially muddied zero-insertion analyses.

These same data were also listed under a study on T cells expressing NK-cell markers. According to that study: Eight donors were sequenced, of whom seven were HCMV-seropositive, while the remaining one was HCMV-seronegative.

This chain joins TRBV24-1 and TRBJ2-3; 7 bases fit TRBD1. This clonotype originated in a woman between 18 and 30 years old in good health. The source material was PBMCs. The CDR3 DNA is TGTGCCACCAGTGATAAGACAGGGAAGACAGATACGCAGTATTTT. Translating it yields CATSDKTGKTDTQYF.